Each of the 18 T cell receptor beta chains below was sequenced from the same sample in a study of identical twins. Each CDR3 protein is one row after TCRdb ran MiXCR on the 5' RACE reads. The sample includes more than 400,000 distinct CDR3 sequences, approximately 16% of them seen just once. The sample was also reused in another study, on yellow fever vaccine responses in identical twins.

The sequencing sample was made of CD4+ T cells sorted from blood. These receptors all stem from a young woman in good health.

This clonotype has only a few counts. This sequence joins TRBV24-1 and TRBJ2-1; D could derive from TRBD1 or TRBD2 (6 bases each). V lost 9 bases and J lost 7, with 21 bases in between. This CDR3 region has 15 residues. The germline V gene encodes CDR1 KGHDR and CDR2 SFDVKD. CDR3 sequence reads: CATGDFRGQLNEQFF. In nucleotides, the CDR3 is TGTGCCACCGGAGACTTCCGGGGGCAGTTAAATGAGCAGTTCTTC.

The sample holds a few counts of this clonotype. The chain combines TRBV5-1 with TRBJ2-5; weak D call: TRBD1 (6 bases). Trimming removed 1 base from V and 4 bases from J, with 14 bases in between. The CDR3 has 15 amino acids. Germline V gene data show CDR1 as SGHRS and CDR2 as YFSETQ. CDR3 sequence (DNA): TGCGCCAGCAGCTTGCGAGGACAGCTCTTAGAGACCCAGTACTTC. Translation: CASSLRGQLLETQYF.

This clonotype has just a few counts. The CDR3: CASSLLGQGNTDTQYF. CDR3 coding DNA: TGTGCCAGCAGCTTGTTGGGACAGGGCAACACAGATACGCAGTATTTT. The rearrangement links TRBV7-3 to TRBJ2-3; 9 bases map to TRBD1. Germline CDR1 reads SGHTA; CDR2 reads FQGTGA. The ends lost 3 bases at V and 2 bases at J; junction bases unmatched: 6. CDR3 size: 16 residues.

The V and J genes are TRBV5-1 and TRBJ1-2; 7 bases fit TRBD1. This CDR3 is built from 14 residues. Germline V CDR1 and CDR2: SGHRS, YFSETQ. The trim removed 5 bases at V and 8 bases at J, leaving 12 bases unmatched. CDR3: CASSWDRFREGYTF. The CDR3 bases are TGCGCCAGCAGTTGGGACAGATTTCGGGAGGGCTACACCTTC. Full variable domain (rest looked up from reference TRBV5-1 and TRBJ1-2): KAGVTQTPRYLIKTRGQQVTLSCSPISGHRSVSWYQQTPGQGLQFLFEYFSETQRNKGNFPGRFSGRQFSNSRSEMNVSTLELGDSALYLCASSWDRFREGYTFGSGTRLTVV.

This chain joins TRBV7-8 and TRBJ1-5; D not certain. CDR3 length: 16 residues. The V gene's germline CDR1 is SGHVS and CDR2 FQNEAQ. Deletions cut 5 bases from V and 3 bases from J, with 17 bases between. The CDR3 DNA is TGTGCCAGCAGCCTGAGTGGGGTCCTTTACAATCAGCCCCAGCATTTT. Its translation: CASSLSGVLYNQPQHF.

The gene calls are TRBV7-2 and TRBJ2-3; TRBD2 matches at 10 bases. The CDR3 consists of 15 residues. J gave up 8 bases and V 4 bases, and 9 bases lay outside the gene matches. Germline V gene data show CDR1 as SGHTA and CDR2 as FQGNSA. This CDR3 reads CASSSGLAPTGTQYF. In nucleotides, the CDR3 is TGTGCCAGCAGCTCGGGACTAGCGCCAACTGGTACGCAGTATTTT.

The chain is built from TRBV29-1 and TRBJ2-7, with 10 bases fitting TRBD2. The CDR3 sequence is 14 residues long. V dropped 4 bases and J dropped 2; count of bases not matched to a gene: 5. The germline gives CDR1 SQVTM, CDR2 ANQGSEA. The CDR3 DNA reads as TGCAGCGTTGCTCGACTAGCGGGCCCCTACGAGCAGTACTTC. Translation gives CSVARLAGPYEQYF.

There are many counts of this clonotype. The CDR3 nucleotides read TGTGCCAGCAGCGGACCGGGGCAGGGGCCTTCCTATGGCTACACCTTC. Translating gives CASSGPGQGPSYGYTF. V is TRBV11-2 and J is TRBJ1-2; D is perhaps TRBD1 (6 bases). The CDR3 is made up of 16 amino acids. V lost 5 bases, J lost 4 bases, and 20 bases lay in between. The germline gives CDR1 SGHAT, CDR2 FQNNGV.

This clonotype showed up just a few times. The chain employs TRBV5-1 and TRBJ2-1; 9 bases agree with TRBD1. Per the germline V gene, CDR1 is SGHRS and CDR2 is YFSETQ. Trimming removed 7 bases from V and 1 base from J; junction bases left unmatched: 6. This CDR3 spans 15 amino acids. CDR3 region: CASRDRVGSYNEQFF. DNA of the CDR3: TGCGCCAGCCGGGACAGGGTTGGGTCCTACAATGAGCAGTTCTTC.

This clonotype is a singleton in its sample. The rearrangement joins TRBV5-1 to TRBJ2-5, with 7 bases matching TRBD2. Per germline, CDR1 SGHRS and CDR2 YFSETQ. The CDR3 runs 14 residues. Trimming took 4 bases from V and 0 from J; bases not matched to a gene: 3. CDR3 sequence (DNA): TGCGCCAGCAGCAAAAGCGGGGACCAAGAGACCCAGTACTTC. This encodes CASSKSGDQETQYF.

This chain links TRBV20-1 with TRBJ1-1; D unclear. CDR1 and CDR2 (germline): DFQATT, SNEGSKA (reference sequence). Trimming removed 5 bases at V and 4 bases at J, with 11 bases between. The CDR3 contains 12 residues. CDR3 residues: CSAPTTVTEAFF. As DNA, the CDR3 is TGCAGTGCTCCGACTACGGTCACTGAAGCTTTCTTT.

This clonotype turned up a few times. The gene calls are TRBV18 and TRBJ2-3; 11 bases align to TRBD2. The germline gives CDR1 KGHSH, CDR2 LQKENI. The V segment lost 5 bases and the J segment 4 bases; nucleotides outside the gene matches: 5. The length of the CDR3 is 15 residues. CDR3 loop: CASSGGTSGSDTQYF. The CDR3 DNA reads TGTGCCAGCTCAGGCGGGACTAGCGGTTCAGATACGCAGTATTTT.

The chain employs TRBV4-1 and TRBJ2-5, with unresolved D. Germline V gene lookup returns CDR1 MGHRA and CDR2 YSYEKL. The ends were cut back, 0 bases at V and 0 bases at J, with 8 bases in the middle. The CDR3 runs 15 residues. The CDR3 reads CASSQDSRYQETQYF. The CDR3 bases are TGCGCCAGCAGCCAAGATTCCCGGTACCAAGAGACCCAGTACTTC.

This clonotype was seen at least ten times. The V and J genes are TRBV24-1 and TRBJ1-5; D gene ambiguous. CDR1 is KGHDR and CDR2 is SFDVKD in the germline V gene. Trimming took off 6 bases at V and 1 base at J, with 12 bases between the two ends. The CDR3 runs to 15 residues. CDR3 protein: CATSSGERSNQPQHF. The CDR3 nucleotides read TGTGCCACCAGTTCCGGAGAGAGAAGCAATCAGCCCCAGCATTTT.

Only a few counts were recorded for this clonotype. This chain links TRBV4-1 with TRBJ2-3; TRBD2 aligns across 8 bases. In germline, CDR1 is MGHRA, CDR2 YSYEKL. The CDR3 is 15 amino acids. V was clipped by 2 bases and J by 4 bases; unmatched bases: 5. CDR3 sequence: CASSQTGLDPDTQYF. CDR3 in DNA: TGCGCCAGCAGCCAAACGGGACTAGATCCAGATACGCAGTATTTT.

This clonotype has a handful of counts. For the CDR3, the DNA is TGTGCCAGCAGCCAGTGGGCCGGGACCACAGATACGCAGTATTTT. Amino acid sequence: CASSQWAGTTDTQYF. The gene calls are TRBV3-1 and TRBJ2-3; tentatively, D is TRBD1 or TRBD2 (5 bases each). Trimming took 3 bases from V and 2 from J, leaving 12 bases between them. CDR1 and CDR2 from the germline V gene are LGHDT and YNNKEL (reference sequence). This CDR3 has 15 amino acids.

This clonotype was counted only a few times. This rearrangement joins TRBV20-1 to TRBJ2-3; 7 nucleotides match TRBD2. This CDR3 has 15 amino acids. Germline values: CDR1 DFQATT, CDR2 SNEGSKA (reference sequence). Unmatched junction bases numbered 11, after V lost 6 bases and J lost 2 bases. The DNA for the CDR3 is TGCAGTGCACTGAGACTAGCCACATTCACAGATACGCAGTATTTT. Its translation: CSALRLATFTDTQYF.

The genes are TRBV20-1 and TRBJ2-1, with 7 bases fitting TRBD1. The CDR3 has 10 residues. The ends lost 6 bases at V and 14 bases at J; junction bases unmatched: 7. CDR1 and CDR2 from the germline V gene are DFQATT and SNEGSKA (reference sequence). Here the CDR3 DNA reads TGCAGTGCCTACAACAGGGGAGAGTTCTTC. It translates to CSAYNRGEFF.